This section outlines one TCR beta chain sequence together with its context. Its matching antigen is unknown. The entry originates in a study of vaccination and CD4 T cells after COVID-19. Background on the study: In culture, cells were exposed to overlapping spike peptides from SARS-CoV-2, HCoV-NL63, HCoV-OC43 and HCoV-229E.

Cultured CD4+ T cells had their DNA profiled by the Oncomine TCR Beta short-read assay. Via MiXCR, TCRdb re-called the PCR reads, giving one row per CDR3 protein. The sample lists about 18,000 distinct CDR3 sequences, around 60% occurring once. Treatment specified: 10-day PBMC culture with coronavirus spike peptide pools or control peptides (ViraFEST assay). CDR1 is LNHDA, CDR2 SQIVND, per germline (reference sequence). V lost 6 bases and J 3 bases, leaving 14 bases between the germline ends. This CDR3 has 15 amino acids. The chain recombines TRBV19 with TRBJ2-2, with a weak D call TRBD1 (6 bases). The TCR sequence derives from a human donor who had recovered from COVID-19. Material: CD4+ T cells from blood, cultured in vitro. The CDR3 sequence: CASSPGAGDTGELFF. DNA of the CDR3: TGTGCCAGTAGCCCTGGGGCAGGGGACACCGGGGAGCTGTTTTTT.